This T cell receptor (beta chain) is drawn from a study of response to subunit inactivated influenza vaccine. Findings and caveats of the study: It was the authors' suggestion that each seasonal influenza vaccination recruits few new T cells.

In TCRdb, the RT-PCR reads were re-called with MiXCR into one record per CDR3 protein. The data show hundreds of thousands of distinct CDR3 sequences, less than 15% seen once. Many counts were recorded for this clonotype. The target antigen is unknown. Germline V gene sequence: CDR1 SGHRS, CDR2 YFSETQ. This CDR3 has 14 amino acids. The ends were cut back, 0 bases at V and 1 base at J, with 8 bases in the middle. The specimen was PBMCs from blood, collected roughly 2 weeks before vaccination. The chain recombines TRBV5-1 with TRBJ2-7; D ambiguous. The clonotype comes from a man in his fifties who received an inactivated influenza vaccine. This CDR3 reads CASSLAPASYEQYF. CDR3 nucleotides: TGCGCCAGCAGCTTGGCCCCGGCTTCCTACGAGCAGTACTTC.